This entry is about one TCR beta chain. The specificity of this receptor is unknown. No much larger clonotype is one base removed from it; base qualities were not supplied. The data stem from a study of cytotoxic CD8 clonotypes in ibrutinib-treated CLL listed by TCRdb under 2021. Study-level background: In this cohort, 15 patients were treatment-naive and ten to eleven were relapsed/refractory, while around 18 had unmutated IGHV. The response samples were drawn at a median of around eleven months into treatment, with a range of about 6 to 36 months. Patients were still on ibrutinib when every remission and progressive disease sample was collected. Longitudinal samples were available for about 30% of the roughly 86 trial participants. Partial responses were observed in roughly 24 patients and complete responses in 2; after a median follow-up of 68 months, remission was maintained in 14 patients and progression was observed in some 12. Cryopreserved peripheral blood mononuclear cells were obtained before treatment, at response, and at either sustained remission or disease progression. Samples averaged around 280,000 productive templates and some 91,000 productive rearrangements. Broad study findings and their caveats: Sustained-remission and progressing patients did not have matched sampling times, and lymph node repertoires were not examined. At baseline, clonality was higher than in age-matched healthy donors and showed a strong correlation with circulating CD8+ T-cell counts. Public clonotypes were rare and either shrank or stayed stable during treatment, and the rise in clonality at ibrutinib response reflected expansion of private clonotypes. At ibrutinib response clonality went up, during sustained remission it held steady, and at progression it dropped back toward baseline.

The sample's time point, from its label and the paper: 20 to 25 months on ibrutinib. For TCR beta library preparation, roughly 2 micrograms of genomic DNA were extracted from the cryopreserved PBMCs. High-throughput TCR beta sequencing was performed on longitudinal blood samples from CLL patients receiving ibrutinib monotherapy. The patients were enrolled in a single-center, open-label phase 2 trial of ibrutinib monotherapy. The CDR3 runs 14 amino acids, cysteine and phenylalanine included. Only CDR3 DNA remains: 42 bases, in frame from the first base. CDR1 SGHTA and CDR2 FQGTGA were looked up in the germline V gene. The V and J ends are trimmed by 4 bases and 5 bases, leaving 14 bases between them. A MiSeq instrument was used for deep resolution sequencing, which targeted depths ranging from 1 in 1 million up to 1 in 200,000 T cells, with coverage averaging 10x for each clonotype. The immunoSEQ hsTCRB Kit was used to generate the TCR beta libraries. The study's own analysis went as follows. The data were analyzed with ImmunoSEQ Analyzer and ImmunoSEQ Data Assistant, and V, D and J gene assignments followed IMGT definitions. Clonality, which ranges from 0 to 1, was calculated as one minus the normalized Shannon entropy of productive rearrangement frequencies. Only overrepresented clonotypes making up at least 0.05% of each patient's repertoire were included in the public clonotype analysis. Fewer than 15 age-matched healthy donor repertoires from immuneACCESS served as clonality controls. In TCRdb, the immuneACCESS table is reduced to in-frame sequences with V and J assigned. These tables do not hold every clone; where another copy was compared, an unresolved V gene accounts for under half, and the others remain unexplained. V and J calls plus clone size are reproduced from that table; the DNA served to infer D and trimming. In all, the sample holds 76,000 or so clones, and over 65% of those were seen once. The top ten clones comprise approximately 35% of the sample.

This TCR was sampled from a human donor with chronic lymphocytic leukemia. The sequenced sample was PBMCs, obtained after 24 months of ibrutinib treatment. The chain joins TRBV7-3 to TRBJ1-1; a tentative D match to TRBD1 spans 5 bases. The DNA is TGTGCCAGCAGCTCTCAGGGCCGACGGACTGAAGCTTTCTTT. This codes for CASSSQGRRTEAFF.